The clone carrying this T cell receptor beta chain has only a few counts. The sample is drawn from a study of blood T cell repertoires in COVID-19. In the authors' workflow: Amplification from reference gene primers served as the basis for estimated nucleated cell counts. Using immunoSEQ multiplex PCR, the repertoire was profiled, and TCRdb retains in-frame clones only, with some absent. From that table come the V and J calls and clone size; the DNA was used to work out D and trimming. The sample holds 95,000 to 150,000 clones, 81% seen once. This CDR3 has 14 residues. V was pared by 0 bases and J by 5 bases, with 11 bases between. CDR1 is MNHEY, CDR2 SVGAGI, per germline. A Seattle source enrolled patients during active infection and followed them longitudinally.

This TCR came from a man under 40 with COVID-19, enrolled during active disease. The genes are TRBV6-5 and TRBJ2-7, with D possibly matching TRBD1 (6 bases). The sequencing input was peripheral blood. The DNA for the CDR3 is TGTGCCAGCAGTTACTCCAGGGGAGACCACGAGCAGTACTTC. It yields the protein CASSYSRGDHEQYF.